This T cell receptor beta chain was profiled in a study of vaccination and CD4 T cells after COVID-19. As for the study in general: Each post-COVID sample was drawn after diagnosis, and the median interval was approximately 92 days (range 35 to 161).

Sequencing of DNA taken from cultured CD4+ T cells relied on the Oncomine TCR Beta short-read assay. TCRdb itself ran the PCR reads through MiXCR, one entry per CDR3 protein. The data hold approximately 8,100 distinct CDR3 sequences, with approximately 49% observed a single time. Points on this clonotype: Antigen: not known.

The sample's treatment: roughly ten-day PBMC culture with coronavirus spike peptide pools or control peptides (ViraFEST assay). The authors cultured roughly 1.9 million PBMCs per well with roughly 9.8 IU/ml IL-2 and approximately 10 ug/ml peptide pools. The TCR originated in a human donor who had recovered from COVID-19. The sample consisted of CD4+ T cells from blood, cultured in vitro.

The CDR3 is CASSLRLGGTGELFF. CDR3 nucleotides: TGTGCCAGCAGCTTACGATTAGGGGGCACCGGGGAGCTGTTTTTT. The chain carries TRBV11-2 and TRBJ2-2; TRBD1 is a possible D gene (6 bases). The CDR3 loop spans 15 amino acids. CDR1 and CDR2 from the germline V gene are SGHAT and FQNNGV. Trimming shortened V by 2 bases and J by 4 bases, and 11 bases separated the two germline ends.